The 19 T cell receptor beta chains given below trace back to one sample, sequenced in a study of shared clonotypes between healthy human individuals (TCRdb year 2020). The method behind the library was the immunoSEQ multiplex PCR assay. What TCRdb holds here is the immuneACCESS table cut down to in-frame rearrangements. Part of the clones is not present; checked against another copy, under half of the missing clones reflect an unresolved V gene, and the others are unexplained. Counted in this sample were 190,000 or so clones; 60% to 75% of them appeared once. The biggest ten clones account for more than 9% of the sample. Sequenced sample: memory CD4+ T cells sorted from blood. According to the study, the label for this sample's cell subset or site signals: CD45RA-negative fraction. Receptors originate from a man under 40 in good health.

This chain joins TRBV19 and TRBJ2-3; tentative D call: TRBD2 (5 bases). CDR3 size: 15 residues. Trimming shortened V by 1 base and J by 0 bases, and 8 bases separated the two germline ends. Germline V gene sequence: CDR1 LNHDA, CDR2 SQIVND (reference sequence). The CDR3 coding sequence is TGTGCCAGTAGTATAGGAGTAGCGAGCACAGATACGCAGTATTTT. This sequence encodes CASSIGVASTDTQYF. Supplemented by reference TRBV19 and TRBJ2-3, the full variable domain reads DGGITQSPKYLFRKEGQNVTLSCEQNLNHDAMYWYRQDPGQGLRLIYYSQIVNDFQKGDIAEGYSVSREKKESFPLTVTSAQKNPTAFYLCASSIGVASTDTQYFGPGTRLTVL.

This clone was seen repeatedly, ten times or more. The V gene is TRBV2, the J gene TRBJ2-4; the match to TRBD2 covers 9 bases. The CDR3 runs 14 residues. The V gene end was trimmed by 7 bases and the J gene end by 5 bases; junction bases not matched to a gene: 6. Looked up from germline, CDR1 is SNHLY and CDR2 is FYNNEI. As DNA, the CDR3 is TGTGCCAGCACCCTGACTAGCGGCGAAAACATTCAGTACTTC. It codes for CASTLTSGENIQYF.

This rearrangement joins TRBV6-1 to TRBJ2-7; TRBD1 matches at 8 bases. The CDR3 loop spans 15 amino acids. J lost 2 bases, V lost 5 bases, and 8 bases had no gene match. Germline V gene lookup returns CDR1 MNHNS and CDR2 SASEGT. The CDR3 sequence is CASSFNQGATYEQYF. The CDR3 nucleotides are TGTGCCAGCAGTTTCAATCAGGGGGCCACCTACGAGCAGTACTTC.

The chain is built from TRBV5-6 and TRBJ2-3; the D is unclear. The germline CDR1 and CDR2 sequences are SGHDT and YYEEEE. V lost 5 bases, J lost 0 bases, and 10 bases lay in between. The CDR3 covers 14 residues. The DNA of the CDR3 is TGTGCCAGCAGGTTGCGGTCTAGCACAGATACGCAGTATTTT. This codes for CASRLRSSTDTQYF.

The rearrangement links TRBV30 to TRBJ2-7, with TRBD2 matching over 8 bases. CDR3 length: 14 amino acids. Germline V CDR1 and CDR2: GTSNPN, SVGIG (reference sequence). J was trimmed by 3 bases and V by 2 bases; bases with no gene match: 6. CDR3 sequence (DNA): TGTGCCTGGAGTACCCCGGGAGGGGGCTACGAGCAGTACTTC. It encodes CAWSTPGGGYEQYF.

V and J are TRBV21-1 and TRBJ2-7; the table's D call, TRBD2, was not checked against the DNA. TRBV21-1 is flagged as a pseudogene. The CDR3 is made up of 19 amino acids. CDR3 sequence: CASSKWSTSVACHRDEQYF. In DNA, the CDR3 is TGTGCCAGCAGCAAATGGTCGACTAGCGTCGCTTGTCATCGGGACGAGCAGTACTTC.

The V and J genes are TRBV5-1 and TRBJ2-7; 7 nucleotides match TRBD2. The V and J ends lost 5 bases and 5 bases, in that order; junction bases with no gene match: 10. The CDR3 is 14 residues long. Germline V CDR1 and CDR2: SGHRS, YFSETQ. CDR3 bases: TGCGCCAGCAGATCCCCGGGACTACAGAACGAGCAGTACTTC. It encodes CASRSPGLQNEQYF.

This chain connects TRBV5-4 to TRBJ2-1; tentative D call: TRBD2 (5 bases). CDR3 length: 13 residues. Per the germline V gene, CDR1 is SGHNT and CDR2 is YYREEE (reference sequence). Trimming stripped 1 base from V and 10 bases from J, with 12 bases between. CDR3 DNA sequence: TGTGCCAGCAGCTTGTATGGCTCGGGAGAGCAGTTCTTC. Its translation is CASSLYGSGEQFF.

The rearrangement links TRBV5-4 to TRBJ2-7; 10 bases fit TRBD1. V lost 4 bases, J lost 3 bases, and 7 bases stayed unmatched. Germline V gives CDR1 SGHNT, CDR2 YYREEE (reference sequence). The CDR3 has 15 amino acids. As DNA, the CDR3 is TGTGCCAGCAGCGCCGCCGGGACAGGGGACTACGAGCAGTACTTC. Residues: CASSAAGTGDYEQYF.

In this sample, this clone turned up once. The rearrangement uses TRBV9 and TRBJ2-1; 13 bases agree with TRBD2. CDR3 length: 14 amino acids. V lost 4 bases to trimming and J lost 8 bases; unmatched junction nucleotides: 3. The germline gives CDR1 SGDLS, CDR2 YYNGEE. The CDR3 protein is CASSLGLAGDEQFF. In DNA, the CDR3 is TGTGCCAGCAGCCTAGGACTAGCGGGAGATGAGCAGTTCTTC.

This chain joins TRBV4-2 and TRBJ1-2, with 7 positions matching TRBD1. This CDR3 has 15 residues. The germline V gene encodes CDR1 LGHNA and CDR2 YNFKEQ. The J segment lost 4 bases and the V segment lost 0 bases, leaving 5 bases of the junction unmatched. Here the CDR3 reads CASSQEWTGLYGYTF. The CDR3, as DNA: TGTGCCAGCAGCCAAGAATGGACAGGTCTCTATGGCTACACCTTC.

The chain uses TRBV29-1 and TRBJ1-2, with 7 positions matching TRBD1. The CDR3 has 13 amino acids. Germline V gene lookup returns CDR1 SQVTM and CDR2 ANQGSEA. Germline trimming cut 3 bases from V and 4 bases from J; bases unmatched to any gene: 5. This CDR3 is CSVEYRGGYGYTF. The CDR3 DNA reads TGCAGCGTTGAGTACAGGGGTGGCTATGGCTACACCTTC.

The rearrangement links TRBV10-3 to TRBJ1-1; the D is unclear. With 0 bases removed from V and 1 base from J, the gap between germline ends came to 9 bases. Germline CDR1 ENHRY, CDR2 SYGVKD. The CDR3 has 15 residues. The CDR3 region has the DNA TGTGCCATCAGTGAGTCACGAAATTGGAACACTGAAGCTTTCTTT. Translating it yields CAISESRNWNTEAFF.

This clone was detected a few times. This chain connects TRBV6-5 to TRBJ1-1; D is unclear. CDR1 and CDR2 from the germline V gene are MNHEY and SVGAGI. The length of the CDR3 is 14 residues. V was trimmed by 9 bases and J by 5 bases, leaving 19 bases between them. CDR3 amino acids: CASRQRRAFTEAFF. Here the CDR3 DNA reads TGTGCCAGTAGGCAGCGTCGGGCGTTTACTGAAGCTTTCTTT.

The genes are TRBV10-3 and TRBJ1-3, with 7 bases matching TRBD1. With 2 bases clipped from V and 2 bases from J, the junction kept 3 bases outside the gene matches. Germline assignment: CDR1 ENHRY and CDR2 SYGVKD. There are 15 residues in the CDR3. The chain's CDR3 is CAISEDRVAGNTIYF. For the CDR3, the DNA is TGTGCCATCAGTGAGGACAGGGTTGCTGGAAACACCATATATTTT.

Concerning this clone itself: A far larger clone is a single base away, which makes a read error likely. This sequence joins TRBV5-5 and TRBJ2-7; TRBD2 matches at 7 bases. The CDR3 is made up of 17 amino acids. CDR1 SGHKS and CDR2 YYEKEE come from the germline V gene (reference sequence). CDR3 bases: TGTGCCAGCAGCTCAGTGATAGCGGGTCTCGAGGCCTACGAGCAGTGCTTC. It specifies CASSSVIAGLEAYEQCF.

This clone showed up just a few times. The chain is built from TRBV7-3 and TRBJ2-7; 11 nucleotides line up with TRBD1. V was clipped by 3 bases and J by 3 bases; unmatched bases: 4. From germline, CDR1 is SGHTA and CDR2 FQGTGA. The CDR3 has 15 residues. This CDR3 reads CASSFSGTGGYEQYF. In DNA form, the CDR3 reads TGTGCCAGCAGCTTCTCCGGGACAGGGGGCTACGAGCAGTACTTC. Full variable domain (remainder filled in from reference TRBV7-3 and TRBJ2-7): GAGVSQTPSNKVTEKGKYVELRCDPISGHTALYWYRQSLGQGPEFLIYFQGTGAADDSGLPNDRFFAVRPEGSVSTLKIQRTERGDSAVYLCASSFSGTGGYEQYFGPGTRLTVT.

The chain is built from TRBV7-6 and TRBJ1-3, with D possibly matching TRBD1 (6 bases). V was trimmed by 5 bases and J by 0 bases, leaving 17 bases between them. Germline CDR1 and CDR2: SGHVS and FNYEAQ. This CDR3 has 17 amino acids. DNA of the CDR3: TGTGCCAGCAGCCCCACAAAAGGGGGAGACTCTGGAAACACCATATATTTT. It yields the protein CASSPTKGGDSGNTIYF.

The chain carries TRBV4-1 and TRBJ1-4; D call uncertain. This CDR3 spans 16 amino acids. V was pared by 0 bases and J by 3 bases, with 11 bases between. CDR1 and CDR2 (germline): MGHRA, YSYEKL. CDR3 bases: TGCGCCAGCAGCCAAGATCTCGGAAGTCCTAATGAAAAACTGTTTTTT. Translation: CASSQDLGSPNEKLFF.